This record looks at one TCR beta chain sequence and its context. These data originate in a study of blood T cell repertoires in COVID-19. Study at large: Sites in the United States, Italy and Spain provided acute and convalescent COVID-19 samples.

The J segment lost 3 bases and the V segment lost 4 bases, leaving 9 bases of the junction unmatched. Germline V gives CDR1 LNHDA, CDR2 SQIVND (reference sequence). CDR3 size: 17 residues. Per the original data handling: Reference gene primer amplification gave estimated nucleated cell counts. Produced via immunoSEQ multiplex PCR; TCRdb's table is partial and in-frame only. The V and J calls and the clone size are those of that table, but D and trimming were determined from the DNA. Among about 290,000 clones listed, around four fifths were seen once. The specimen was peripheral blood. This clonotype originated in a woman in her forties or fifties with active or convalescent COVID-19. The chain combines TRBV19 with TRBJ2-7, with 13 bases that match TRBD2. This chain's CDR3 is CASSNRGTSGIYYEQYF. Here the CDR3 DNA reads TGTGCCAGTAGTAATAGGGGGACTAGCGGGATCTACTACGAGCAGTACTTC.